This record looks at one T cell receptor beta chain sequence and its context. Its antigen is still unknown. The data stem from a study of T cell responses to AZD1222 COVID-19 vaccine. Background on the study: Second doses were pooled across both intervals (about 4 or about 12 weeks).

CDR3 length equals 17 residues. Per the germline V gene, CDR1 is MNHEY and CDR2 is SMNVEV (reference sequence). The junction had 14 bases not matched to a gene; V was cut back by 6 bases and J by 4 bases. Study-level findings and limits: Spike-wide vaccine-associated CD4 TCRs dominated at 160-218 and 743-854. Clonal diversity was possibly underestimated; the donors were predominantly white British and more often female. Repertoire sampling occurred only after the peak T cell response.

Using immunoSEQ multiplex PCR, the repertoire was profiled, and TCRdb retains in-frame clones only, with some absent. The sample has 110,000 to 150,000 clones, approximately 93% seen once. The chain uses TRBV27 and TRBJ1-2; TRBD1 matches at 10 bases. The TCR was taken from an adult in good health. This specimen consisted of peripheral blood, obtained on day 0 of AZD1222 vaccination. The CDR3 nucleotides read TGTGCCAGCAGGAGAGGGACCGGGACAGGGGAAACCTATGGCTACACCTTC. Amino acid sequence: CASRRGTGTGETYGYTF.